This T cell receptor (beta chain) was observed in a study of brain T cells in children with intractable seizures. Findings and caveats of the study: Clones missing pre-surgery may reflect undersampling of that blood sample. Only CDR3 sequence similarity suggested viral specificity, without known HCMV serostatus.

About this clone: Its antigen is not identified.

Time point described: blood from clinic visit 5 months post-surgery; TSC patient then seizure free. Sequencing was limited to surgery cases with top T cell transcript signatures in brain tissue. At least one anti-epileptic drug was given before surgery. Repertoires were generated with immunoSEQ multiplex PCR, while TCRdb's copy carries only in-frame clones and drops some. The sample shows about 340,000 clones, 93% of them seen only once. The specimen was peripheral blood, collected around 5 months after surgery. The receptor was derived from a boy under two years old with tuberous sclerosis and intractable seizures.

The CDR3 region has the DNA TGTGCCAGCAGCCAACAGGGGGGCTATGGCTACACCTTC. It encodes CASSQQGGYGYTF. The genes are TRBV12-3 or TRBV12-4 and TRBJ1-2, with 8 bases that match TRBD1. The J segment lost 4 bases and the V segment lost 6 bases, leaving 4 bases of the junction unmatched. This CDR3 is built from 13 residues.